This T cell receptor beta chain originates from a study of identical twins. TCRdb used MiXCR to reprocess the 5' RACE reads, holding one entry per CDR3 protein. The sample holds hundreds of thousands of distinct CDR3 sequences, 8.5% to 9.5% seen once. V was clipped by 0 bases and J by 4 bases; unmatched bases: 7. This CDR3 is built from 16 residues. The germline V gene has CDR1 MGHRA and CDR2 YSYEKL. Findings of the study overall: Researchers caution that invariant MAIT and iNKT cells could partly confound zero-insertion analyses. Excess sharing by twins proved weaker in beta out-of-frame sequences.

This clonotype was counted at least ten times. Its antigen is currently unknown. The data also belong to a second study, concerning yellow fever vaccine responses in identical twins.

The V gene is TRBV4-1, the J gene TRBJ2-7, with TRBD2 identical over 9 bases. This TCR came from a woman between 18 and 29 years old in good health. The sequencing input was PBMCs. CDR3 nucleotides: TGCGCCAGCAGCCAAGATCGTTTAGCGGGAGTGTACGAGCAGTACTTC. It is translated as CASSQDRLAGVYEQYF.